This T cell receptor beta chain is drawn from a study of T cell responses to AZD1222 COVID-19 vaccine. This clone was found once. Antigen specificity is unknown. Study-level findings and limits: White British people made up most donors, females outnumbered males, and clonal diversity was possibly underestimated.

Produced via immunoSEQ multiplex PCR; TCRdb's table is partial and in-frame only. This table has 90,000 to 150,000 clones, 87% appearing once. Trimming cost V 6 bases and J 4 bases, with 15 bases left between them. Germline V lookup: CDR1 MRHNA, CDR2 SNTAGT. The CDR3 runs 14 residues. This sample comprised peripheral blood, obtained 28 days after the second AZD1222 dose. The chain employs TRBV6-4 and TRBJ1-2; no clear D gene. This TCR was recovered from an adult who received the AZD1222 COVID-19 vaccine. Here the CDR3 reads CASSAYSDSYGYTF. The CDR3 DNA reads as TGTGCCAGCAGCGCCTACAGCGATTCCTATGGCTACACCTTC.